This paragraph covers one TCR beta chain sequence. The junction does not match germline at one end; this may be a read error. Genomic DNA acted as the template from which TCR beta VDJ combination and CDR3 sequence profiling were carried out. TCRdb fed the reads into MiXCR, producing one record per CDR3 protein. Here the sample spans 100,000 to 120,000 distinct CDR3 sequences, around 49% being singletons. This sample stems from a study of CD8+CD57+ T cells in acquired aplastic anemia. Looked up from germline, CDR1 is MGHRA and CDR2 is YSYEKL. CDR3 length: 16 residues. This rearrangement joins TRBV4-1 to TRBJ2-7; 7 positions match TRBD1. This TCR derives from a human donor in good health, serving as a control. The material sequenced was sorted CD4+, CD8+, or CD8+CD57+ T cells (not recorded which) from PBMCs. The CDR3 is CASSQEEGGCRYGQYF. CDR3 coding DNA: TGCGCCAGCAGCCAAGAGGAAGGGGGCTGTAGGTACGGGCAGTACTTC.